Listed below are T cell receptor beta chains from one sample, sequenced in a study of T cells in Graves' hyperthyroidism and ophthalmopathy. TCRdb fed the multiplex PCR reads into MiXCR, producing one record per CDR3 protein. The sample lists 480,000 or so distinct CDR3 sequences, over 35% occurring once. Sample: peripheral blood or thyroid tissue (not recorded which). The receptors were gathered from an adult woman with Graves' disease, either hyperthyroidism or ophthalmopathy (not recorded which). The CDR3 runs from the conserved cysteine through the conserved F or W. The order of the fields is clone size, D gene, J gene, V gene, CDR3 DNA, CDR3 protein. The D gene is left open where the match is weak. Clone size is not always given. Where it is, it says once, few, many or a class for expanded clones.

clone size: NA; D gene: NA; J gene: TRBJ1-4; V gene: TRBV10-3; CDR3 DNA: TGTGCCATCCTCCTAGATGAAAAACTGTTTTTT; CDR3 protein: CAILLDEKLFF
clone size: once; D gene: NA; J gene: TRBJ1-5; V gene: TRBV15; CDR3 DNA: TGTGCCACCAGCAGAGAAAGTCCCAGCAATCAGCCCCAGCATTTT; CDR3 protein: CATSRESPSNQPQHF
clone size: once; D gene: TRBD1; J gene: TRBJ1-3; V gene: TRBV7-8; CDR3 DNA: TGTGCCAGCAGCCCCCTGGGACAGGGGGTTATCAGCCCCAGCATATATTTT; CDR3 protein: CASSPLGQGVISPSIYF
clone size: many; D gene: NA; J gene: TRBJ2-5; V gene: TRBV7-2; CDR3 DNA: TGTGCCAGCAGCCCGGGGGCGCGGGAGACCCAGTACTTC; CDR3 protein: CASSPGARETQYF
clone size: NA; D gene: TRBD1; J gene: TRBJ1-1; V gene: TRBV30; CDR3 DNA: TGTGCCTGGAATAGGGACAGCTACACTGAAGCTTTCTTT; CDR3 protein: CAWNRDSYTEAFF
clone size: many; D gene: TRBD1; J gene: TRBJ1-1; V gene: TRBV5-6; CDR3 DNA: TGTGCCAGCAGCTTGGACAGGGGTAAGAACACTGAAGCTTTCTTT; CDR3 protein: CASSLDRGKNTEAFF
clone size: many; D gene: TRBD1; J gene: TRBJ1-1; V gene: TRBV6-1; CDR3 DNA: TGTGCCAGCAGTGAAGTCCGACAGGGGACTGAAGCTTTCTTT; CDR3 protein: CASSEVRQGTEAFF
clone size: NA; D gene: NA; J gene: TRBJ1-2; V gene: TRBV29-1; CDR3 DNA: TGCAGCAGTTACGGGGACGGCATTAACTATGGCTACACCTTC; CDR3 protein: CSSYGDGINYGYTF
clone size: many; D gene: NA; J gene: TRBJ2-7; V gene: TRBV20-1; CDR3 DNA: TGCAGTGCTCCCAAGGGCAGGGGAATCACCTACGAGCAGTACTTC; CDR3 protein: CSAPKGRGITYEQYF
clone size: few; D gene: TRBD2; J gene: TRBJ2-5; V gene: TRBV12-3/TRBV12-4; CDR3 DNA: TGTGCCAGCAGTACGAGGACTAGCGGAAGCCAAGAGACCCAGTACTTC; CDR3 protein: CASSTRTSGSQETQYF
clone size: many; D gene: TRBD1; J gene: TRBJ2-2; V gene: TRBV20-1; CDR3 DNA: TGCAGTGCTCCCATACGTAAACAGGGGTTGGACACCGGGGAGCTGTTTTTT; CDR3 protein: CSAPIRKQGLDTGELFF
clone size: few; D gene: NA; J gene: TRBJ1-5; V gene: TRBV4-2; CDR3 DNA: TGTGCCAGCAGCCAAGGGTCGGGGGTCAATCAGCCCCAGCATTTT; CDR3 protein: CASSQGSGVNQPQHF
clone size: many; D gene: TRBD1; J gene: TRBJ2-7; V gene: TRBV10-3; CDR3 DNA: TGTGCCATCAGTGAGGGGACAGGGGGCTACGAGCAGTACTTC; CDR3 protein: CAISEGTGGYEQYF
clone size: NA; D gene: TRBD1; J gene: TRBJ1-2; V gene: TRBV12-3/TRBV12-4; CDR3 DNA: TGTGCCAGCAGTCCCCAGGGGGCAGGGGATGGCTACACCTTC; CDR3 protein: CASSPQGAGDGYTF
clone size: many; D gene: NA; J gene: TRBJ2-5; V gene: TRBV7-9; CDR3 DNA: TGTGCCAGCAGCTTTCGACAGAGCAAGGAAGAGACCCAGTACTTC; CDR3 protein: CASSFRQSKEETQYF
clone size: few; D gene: NA; J gene: TRBJ2-6; V gene: TRBV20-1; CDR3 DNA: TGCAGTGCTAGTCAGTGGACAACCGGGGCCAACGTCCTGACTTTC; CDR3 protein: CSASQWTTGANVLTF
clone size: few; D gene: TRBD1; J gene: TRBJ1-2; V gene: TRBV10-3; CDR3 DNA: TGTGCCATCAGGAAGACAGGGACGAAATATGGCTACACCTTC; CDR3 protein: CAIRKTGTKYGYTF